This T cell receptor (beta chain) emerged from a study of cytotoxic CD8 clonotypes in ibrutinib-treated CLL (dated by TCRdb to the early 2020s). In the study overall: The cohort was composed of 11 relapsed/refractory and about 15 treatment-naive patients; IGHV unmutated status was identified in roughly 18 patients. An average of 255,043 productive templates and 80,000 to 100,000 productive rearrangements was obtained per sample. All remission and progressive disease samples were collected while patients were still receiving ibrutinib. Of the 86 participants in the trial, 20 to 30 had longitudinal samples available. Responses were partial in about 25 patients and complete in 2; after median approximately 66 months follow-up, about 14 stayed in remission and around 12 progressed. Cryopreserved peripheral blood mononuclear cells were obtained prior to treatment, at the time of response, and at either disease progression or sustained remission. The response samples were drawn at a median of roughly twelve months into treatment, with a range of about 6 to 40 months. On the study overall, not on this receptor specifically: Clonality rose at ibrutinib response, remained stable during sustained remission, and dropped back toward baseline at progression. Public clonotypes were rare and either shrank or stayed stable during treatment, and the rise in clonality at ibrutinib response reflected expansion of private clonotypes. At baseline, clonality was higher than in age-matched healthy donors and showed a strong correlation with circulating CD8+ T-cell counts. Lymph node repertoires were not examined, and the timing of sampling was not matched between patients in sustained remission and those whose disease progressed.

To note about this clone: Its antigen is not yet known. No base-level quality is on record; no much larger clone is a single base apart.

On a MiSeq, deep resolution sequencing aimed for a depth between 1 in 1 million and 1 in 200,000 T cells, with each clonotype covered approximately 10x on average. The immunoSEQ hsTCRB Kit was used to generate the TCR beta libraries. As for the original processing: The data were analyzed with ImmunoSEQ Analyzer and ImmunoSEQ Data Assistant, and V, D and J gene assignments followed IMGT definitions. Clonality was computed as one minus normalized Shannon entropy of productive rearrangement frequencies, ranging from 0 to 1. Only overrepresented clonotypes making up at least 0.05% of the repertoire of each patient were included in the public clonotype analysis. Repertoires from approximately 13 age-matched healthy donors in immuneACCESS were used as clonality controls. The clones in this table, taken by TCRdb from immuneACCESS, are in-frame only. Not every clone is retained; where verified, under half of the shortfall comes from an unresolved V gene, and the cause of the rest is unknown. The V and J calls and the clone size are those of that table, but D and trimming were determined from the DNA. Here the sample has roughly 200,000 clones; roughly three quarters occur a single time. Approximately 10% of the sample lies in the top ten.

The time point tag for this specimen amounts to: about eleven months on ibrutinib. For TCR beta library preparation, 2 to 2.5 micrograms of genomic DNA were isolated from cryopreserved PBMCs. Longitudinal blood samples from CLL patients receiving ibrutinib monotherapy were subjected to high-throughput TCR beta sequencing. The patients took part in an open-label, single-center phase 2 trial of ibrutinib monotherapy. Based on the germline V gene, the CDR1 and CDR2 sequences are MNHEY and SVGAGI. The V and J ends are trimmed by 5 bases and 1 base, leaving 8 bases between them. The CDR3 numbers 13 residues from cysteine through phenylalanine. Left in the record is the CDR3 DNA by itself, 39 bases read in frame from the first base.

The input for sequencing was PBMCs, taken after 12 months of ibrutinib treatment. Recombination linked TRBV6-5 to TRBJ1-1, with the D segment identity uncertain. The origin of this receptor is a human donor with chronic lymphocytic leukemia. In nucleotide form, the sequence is TGTGCCAGCAGTACCCAAGAGAACACTGAAGCTTTCTTT. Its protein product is CASSTQENTEAFF.